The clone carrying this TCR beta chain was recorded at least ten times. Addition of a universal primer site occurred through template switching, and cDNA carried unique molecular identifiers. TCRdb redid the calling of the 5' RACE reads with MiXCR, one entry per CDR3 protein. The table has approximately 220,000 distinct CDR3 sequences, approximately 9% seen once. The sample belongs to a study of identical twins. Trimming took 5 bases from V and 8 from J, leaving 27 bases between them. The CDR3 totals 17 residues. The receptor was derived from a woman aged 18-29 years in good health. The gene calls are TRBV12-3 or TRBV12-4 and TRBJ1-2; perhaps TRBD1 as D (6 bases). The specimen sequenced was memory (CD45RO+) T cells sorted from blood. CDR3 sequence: CASSRKSQGPRLRGYTF. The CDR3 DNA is TGTGCCAGCAGTCGGAAAAGCCAGGGGCCCCGTTTGAGAGGCTACACCTTC.